This T cell receptor beta chain stems from a study of blood T cell repertoires in COVID-19. The wider study: The cDNA or gDNA used as material had been derived from T cells, B-cell-depleted T cells, or PBMCs.

All enrollees were about 18 to 89 years old and from 25 or so US areas. The CDR3 totals 15 residues. The ends were cut back, 0 bases at V and 8 bases at J, with 14 bases in the middle. The germline gives CDR1 KGHSH, CDR2 LQKENI. In the original workflow: Estimation of nucleated cell counts was performed using reference gene primer amplification. Using immunoSEQ multiplex PCR, the repertoire was profiled, and TCRdb retains in-frame clones only, with some absent. The V and J calls and clone size were taken over from that table, and D and trimming were inferred from the DNA. The profile covers about 330,000 clones, with around nine tenths appearing a single time and about 5% taken by the ten largest.

V and J are TRBV18 and TRBJ2-1, with unresolved D. The specimen was PBMCs or T cells enriched from blood (not recorded which). The receptor's source is a man aged 25 to 40 who had recovered from COVID-19. CDR3 amino acids: CASSPPSRVMDEQFF. CDR3 sequence (DNA): TGTGCCAGCTCACCACCTAGTCGGGTAATGGATGAGCAGTTCTTC.